The clone carrying this TCR beta chain showed up just a few times. Together with a sample-barcoded 5' primer, a J-beta primer mix was included in a second PCR lasting roughly 7 to 11 cycles. TCRdb fed the 5' RACE reads into MiXCR, producing one record per CDR3 protein. The data show about 720,000 distinct CDR3 sequences, about 20% seen once. The data derive from a study of blood T cells in healthy people across ages. Isolation recovered at least 6.5 million PBMCs from every sample. The CDR3 extends over 14 amino acids. The V gene lost 6 bases and the J gene lost 0 bases, with 9 bases spanning the gap. The germline gives CDR1 MGHDK, CDR2 SYGVNS.

V usage is TRBV25-1 and J usage is TRBJ1-3; D may be TRBD1 (5 bases). This receptor was obtained from an older man in good health. The sequencing input was blood. The CDR3 here is CASSQGRSGNTIYF. The CDR3 region has the DNA TGTGCCAGCAGCCAGGGTCGCTCTGGAAACACCATATATTTT.